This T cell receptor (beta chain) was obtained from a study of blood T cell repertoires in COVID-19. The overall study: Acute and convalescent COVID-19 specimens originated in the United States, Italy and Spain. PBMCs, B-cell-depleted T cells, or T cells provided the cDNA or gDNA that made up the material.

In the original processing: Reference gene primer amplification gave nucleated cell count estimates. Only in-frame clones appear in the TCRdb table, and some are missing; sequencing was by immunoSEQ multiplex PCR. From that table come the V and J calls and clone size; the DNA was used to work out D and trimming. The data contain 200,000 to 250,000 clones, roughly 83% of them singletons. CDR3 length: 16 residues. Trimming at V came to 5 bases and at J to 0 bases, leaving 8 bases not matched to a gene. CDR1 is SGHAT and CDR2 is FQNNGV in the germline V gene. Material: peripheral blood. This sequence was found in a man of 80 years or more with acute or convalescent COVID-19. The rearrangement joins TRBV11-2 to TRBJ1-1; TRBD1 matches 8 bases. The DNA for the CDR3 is TGTGCCAGCAGCCTTCGGGGACAGGACATGAACACTGAAGCTTTCTTT. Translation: CASSLRGQDMNTEAFF.